Presented here are 17 T cell receptor beta chains from one specimen sequenced in a study of cytomegalovirus exposure and HLA in healthy donors. 60 Vbeta and 13 Jbeta primers were used in PCR. Sequencing was performed with immunoSEQ multiplex PCR; in TCRdb, only in-frame clones are kept and a portion is missing. This sample has tens of thousands of clones, with about four fifths found just once. The sample consisted of PBMCs. The receptors come from a human donor in good health.

The J gene is TRBJ1-2, the V gene TRBV5-1; weak D call: TRBD1 (5 bases). Trimming took 1 base from V and 0 from J, leaving 10 bases between them. Per germline, CDR1 SGHRS and CDR2 YFSETQ. CDR3 length equals 15 residues. DNA of the CDR3: TGCGCCAGCAGCTTGCGGACACCCTCTAACTATGGCTACACCTTC. Translating gives CASSLRTPSNYGYTF.

The chain joins TRBV15 to TRBJ1-1, with 8 bases identical to TRBD1. The ends lost 1 base at V and 10 bases at J; junction bases unmatched: 14. Germline CDR1 and CDR2: LNHNV and YYDKDF (reference sequence). The CDR3 extends over 16 amino acids. The CDR3: CATSRVRTGNERGAFF. In nucleotides, the CDR3 is TGTGCCACCAGCAGAGTGCGGACAGGGAACGAAAGAGGAGCTTTCTTT.

V is TRBV15 and J is TRBJ1-2, with TRBD1 matching over 7 bases. V shed 3 bases, J shed 1 base, and the junction held 5 bases outside the gene matches. CDR3 length: 15 residues. The V gene's germline CDR1 is LNHNV and CDR2 YYDKDF (reference sequence). DNA of the CDR3: TGTGCCACCAGCAGGACAGGGAGTTTTAACTATGGCTACACCTTC. Translating it yields CATSRTGSFNYGYTF.

V usage is TRBV4-1 and J usage is TRBJ2-4, with a tentative D call TRBD2 (5 bases). V lost 0 bases to trimming and J lost 15 bases, with 15 bases between them. The CDR3 totals 13 residues. Germline V gene sequence: CDR1 MGHRA, CDR2 YSYEKL. This CDR3 is CASSQDLRERPYF. The CDR3 DNA is TGCGCCAGCAGCCAAGATCTAAGGGAGCGGCCGTACTTC.

This clone was seen a single time. V and J are TRBV28 and TRBJ1-5; D is unclear. The CDR3 totals 18 residues. The germline V gene encodes CDR1 MDHEN and CDR2 SYDVKM. V was cut by 8 bases and J by 0 bases, with 23 bases left in between. The CDR3 region is CASRALSGILYSNQPQHF. The CDR3, as DNA: TGTGCCAGCCGAGCGTTATCGGGAATCTTATATAGCAATCAGCCCCAGCATTTT.

This clone appeared a single time. This chain joins TRBV28 and TRBJ1-4; TRBD1 matches 8 bases. The CDR3 totals 14 residues. Unmatched junction bases numbered 3, after V lost 4 bases and J lost 5 bases. Per germline, CDR1 MDHEN and CDR2 SYDVKM. In DNA form, the CDR3 reads TGTGCCAGCAGTTGGGACAGGCCAAATGAAAAACTGTTTTTT. Translating gives CASSWDRPNEKLFF.

CDR3 sequence: CASRWGQTNTGELFF. DNA of the CDR3: TGTGCCAGCAGGTGGGGACAGACGAACACCGGGGAGCTGTTTTTT. The chain links TRBV5-6 to TRBJ2-2, with 7 bases aligning to TRBD1. Germline CDR1 SGHDT, CDR2 YYEEEE. V was clipped by 5 bases and J by 0 bases; unmatched bases: 4. CDR3 length: 15 residues.

This clone appeared a few times. CDR3 residues: CASSSTSGNNEQFF. CDR3 nucleotide sequence: TGTGCCAGCAGCTCTACTAGCGGAAACAATGAGCAGTTCTTC. The gene calls are TRBV5-4 and TRBJ2-1, with 8 bases identical to TRBD2. The germline gives CDR1 SGHNT, CDR2 YYREEE (reference sequence). The CDR3 spans 14 residues. J lost 5 bases, V lost 3 bases, and 4 bases had no gene match.

The rearrangement links TRBV18 to TRBJ1-1; unclear D gene. Germline V lookup: CDR1 KGHSH, CDR2 LQKENI. CDR3 length: 13 amino acids. V gave up 3 bases and J gave up 1 base, with 6 bases separating them. CDR3 coding DNA: TGTGCCAGCTCACCCGGCGGGAACACTGAAGCTTTCTTT. It codes for CASSPGGNTEAFF. Full variable domain (rest looked up from reference TRBV18 and TRBJ1-1): NAGVMQNPRHLVRRRGQEARLRCSPMKGHSHVYWYRQLPEEGLKFMVYLQKENIIDESGMPKERFSAEFPKEGPSILRIQQVVRGDSAAYFCASSPGGNTEAFFGQGTRLTVV.

This clone occurred a few times. This rearrangement joins TRBV18 to TRBJ2-2; perhaps TRBD1 as D (6 bases). V lost 2 bases and J lost 4, with 14 bases in between. CDR1 and CDR2 (germline): KGHSH, LQKENI. The CDR3 runs 16 residues. CDR3 protein: CASSPSSQGSTGELFF. Written as DNA, the CDR3 is TGTGCCAGCTCACCATCTAGCCAGGGGAGCACCGGGGAGCTGTTTTTT.

The chain couples TRBV7-9 to TRBJ2-6; 7 nucleotides match TRBD1. CDR1 and CDR2 from the germline V gene are SEHNR and FQNEAQ (reference sequence). The ends lost 3 bases at V and 2 bases at J; junction bases unmatched: 1. The CDR3 runs to 15 residues. CDR3 sequence: CASSLTGTGANVLTF. The DNA for the CDR3 is TGTGCCAGCAGCTTGACAGGGACTGGGGCCAACGTCCTGACTTTC.

J is TRBJ2-1 and V is TRBV4-2; D is perhaps TRBD2 (6 bases). The V and J ends lost 0 bases and 2 bases respectively, with 14 bases between them. Per germline, CDR1 LGHNA and CDR2 YNFKEQ. There are 17 residues in the CDR3. In nucleotides, the CDR3 is TGTGCCAGCAGCCAAGATCACGGGGGTCTGACCTACAATGAGCAGTTCTTC. This encodes CASSQDHGGLTYNEQFF.

This clone has only a few counts. The chain carries TRBV6-6 and TRBJ1-3, with 9 bases matching TRBD1. Germline lookup yields CDR1 MNHNY and CDR2 SVGAGI (reference sequence). The length of the CDR3 is 15 residues. Losses at the gene ends were 2 bases for V and 2 bases for J; bases not matched to a gene: 1. The CDR3 is CASSYGQGPGNTIYF. DNA for the CDR3: TGTGCCAGCAGTTACGGACAGGGGCCTGGAAACACCATATATTTT.

CDR3 sequence reads: CASSLGAGQGYGYTF. CDR3 bases: TGTGCCAGCAGTTTGGGGGCGGGACAGGGTTATGGCTACACCTTC. V gene TRBV27 combines with J gene TRBJ1-2; 9 nucleotides agree with TRBD1. Trimming cost V 3 bases and J 5 bases; bases outside gene matches: 7. CDR1 MNHEY and CDR2 SMNVEV come from the germline V gene (reference sequence). The CDR3 spans 15 residues.

This clone was seen a handful of times. The chain joins TRBV4-1 to TRBJ1-2; D is possibly TRBD1 (6 bases). V gave up 1 base and J gave up 7 bases, with 13 bases separating them. In germline, CDR1 is MGHRA, CDR2 YSYEKL. The CDR3 extends over 14 amino acids. CDR3 in DNA: TGCGCCAGCAGCCAAGCCGGCCAGGGGTCTGGCTACACCTTC. This encodes CASSQAGQGSGYTF.

This sequence joins TRBV4-3 and TRBJ1-4, with 10 nucleotides matching TRBD1. The trim removed 1 base at V and 10 bases at J, leaving 15 bases unmatched. Germline lookup yields CDR1 LGHNA and CDR2 YSLEER. The CDR3 contains 18 residues. The CDR3 coding sequence is TGCGCCAGCAGCCAAGGCTCTACCCCCGGGACAGGGGTCGGAAAACTGTTTTTT. Translating gives CASSQGSTPGTGVGKLFF.

This clone was seen more than once but under ten times. The chain joins TRBV6-5 to TRBJ2-5; maybe TRBD1 (5 bases). This CDR3 has 16 amino acids. Germline V gene data show CDR1 as MNHEY and CDR2 as SVGAGI. Trimming took 4 bases from V and 3 from J, leaving 18 bases between them. CDR3 sequence (DNA): TGTGCCAGCAGTTCCACCTTACTACAGGCAGAAGAGACCCAGTACTTC. This translates into CASSSTLLQAEETQYF.